The source of this TCR beta chain is a study of cytomegalovirus exposure and HLA in healthy donors. Study-wide findings and caveats: Certain indistinguishable V segments, among them TRBV6-2 and TRBV6-3, were excluded. Across donors, most TCRs were seen rarely, yet some public ones were widespread.

The PCR was carried out with 60 Vbeta primers and 13 Jbeta primers. The method was immunoSEQ multiplex PCR; TCRdb's version includes in-frame clones alone and lacks a portion of them. Among 90,000 to 110,000 clones, approximately 70% were seen once, and the ten largest hold 3.2%. This clone was counted between two and nine times. Its antigen is as yet unknown. This CDR3 spans 15 amino acids. V lost 6 bases, J lost 4 bases, and 18 bases lay in between. The germline gives CDR1 MNHEY, CDR2 SVGAGI. The source is a young man in good health and CMV-seronegative. The sequenced material came from PBMCs. The J gene is TRBJ1-2, the V gene TRBV6-5; D not certain. The CDR3 DNA follows: TGTGCCAGCAGCCCCCGAGCGGCCGCCTCCTATGGCTACACCTTC. This sequence encodes CASSPRAAASYGYTF.